Shown below are 11 T cell receptor beta chains from a single sample sequenced in a study of blood T cell repertoires in COVID-19. Profiling relied on immunoSEQ multiplex PCR, and the TCRdb table lists in-frame clones only, not all of them. The sample lists a few hundred thousand clones, 75% to 85% occurring once. The sample was peripheral blood. These TCRs come from a woman aged 45-65 years with acute or convalescent COVID-19.

The J gene is TRBJ2-3, the V gene TRBV30; 7 nucleotides align to TRBD1. CDR1 GTSNPN and CDR2 SVGIG come from the germline V gene (reference sequence). The trim removed 4 bases at V and 0 bases at J, leaving 13 bases unmatched. This CDR3 spans 17 amino acids. The CDR3 region is CAWKGQVRRPSTDTQYF. DNA for the CDR3: TGTGCCTGGAAAGGACAGGTGAGACGGCCTAGCACAGATACGCAGTATTTT.

The genes are TRBV10-2 and TRBJ2-3; the match to TRBD1 covers 10 bases. Germline CDR1 is WSHSY and CDR2 is SAAADI. The CDR3 runs to 15 residues. The V and J ends lost 8 bases and 4 bases, in that order; junction bases with no gene match: 9. CDR3 in DNA: TGCGCCAGCGGACCCGGGACAGGGGTGGCAGATACGCAGTATTTT. Translating it yields CASGPGTGVADTQYF.

The chain uses TRBV19 and TRBJ1-1; no clear D gene. The V and J ends lost 6 bases and 3 bases respectively, with 11 bases between them. Per germline, CDR1 LNHDA and CDR2 SQIVND (reference sequence). This CDR3 contains 13 residues. CDR3 sequence (DNA): TGTGCCAGTAGGGTTGGGAGGGACACTGAAGCTTTCTTT. Residues: CASRVGRDTEAFF.

The chain has TRBV4-1 and TRBJ1-2, with 8 bases lining up with TRBD1. Unmatched junction bases numbered 9, after V lost 0 bases and J lost 3 bases. This CDR3 region has 17 residues. Germline V lookup: CDR1 MGHRA, CDR2 YSYEKL. The CDR3 nucleotides are TGCGCCAGCAGCCAAGACGTGATTACACAGGGGGACTATGGCTACACCTTC. Translation: CASSQDVITQGDYGYTF.

J is TRBJ1-2 and V is TRBV5-1; TRBD1 might be the D (6 bases). Germline V lookup: CDR1 SGHRS, CDR2 YFSETQ. V was clipped by 4 bases and J by 5 bases, with 15 bases between them. The CDR3 runs 14 residues. CDR3 protein: CASSQAGTTYGYTF. CDR3 bases: TGCGCCAGCAGCCAAGCCGGGACAACTTATGGCTACACCTTC.

The chain is built from TRBV12-3 or TRBV12-4 and TRBJ2-2, with a tentative D call TRBD1 (5 bases). The CDR3 has 13 amino acids. Trimming pared 5 bases from V and 2 bases from J, leaving 6 bases between. In nucleotides, the CDR3 is TGTGCCAGCAGTCAGGGCAACACCGGGGAGCTGTTTTTT. It is translated as CASSQGNTGELFF.

The chain joins TRBV11-2 to TRBJ2-2; a possible D gene is TRBD2 (5 bases). The CDR3 length is 16 residues. Between the trimmed V and J ends, which lost 0 bases and 0 bases, there was a span of 8 bases. Germline values: CDR1 SGHAT, CDR2 FQNNGV. This CDR3 reads CASSLDLAANTGELFF. DNA for the CDR3: TGTGCCAGCAGCTTAGACCTAGCAGCGAACACCGGGGAGCTGTTTTTT.

The V and J genes are TRBV19 and TRBJ1-1, with a tentative D call TRBD1 (5 bases). Germline CDR1 and CDR2: LNHDA and SQIVND (reference sequence). The CDR3 consists of 15 residues. The V end lost 3 bases, the J end lost 1 base, and 12 bases lay between the germline ends. The CDR3 sequence: CASSILGEGNTEAFF. The CDR3 DNA is TGTGCCAGTAGTATTTTAGGGGAGGGGAACACTGAAGCTTTCTTT. The full variable domain, in which reference TRBV19 and TRBJ1-1 provide the parts outside the CDR3, is DGGITQSPKYLFRKEGQNVTLSCEQNLNHDAMYWYRQDPGQGLRLIYYSQIVNDFQKGDIAEGYSVSREKKESFPLTVTSAQKNPTAFYLCASSILGEGNTEAFFGQGTRLTVV.

The rearrangement uses TRBV6-5 and TRBJ1-4; 12 bases are shared with TRBD1. CDR1 and CDR2 from the germline V gene are MNHEY and SVGAGI. After removal of 3 bases from V and 5 bases from J, the junction contained 4 bases not matched to a gene. This CDR3 is built from 16 residues. The CDR3 protein is CASSYLGQGANEKLFF. The CDR3 DNA is TGTGCCAGCAGTTATTTGGGACAGGGGGCAAATGAAAAACTGTTTTTT.

The CDR3 DNA follows: TGTGCCAGCAGCCAAGATAGTGGCGGGAGGGCCGGGTTCTTC. It specifies CASSQDSGGRAGFF. The chain employs TRBV3-1 (or the pseudogene TRBV3-2) and TRBJ2-1, with 9 positions matching TRBD2. Trimming removed 0 bases from V and 15 bases from J; junction bases left unmatched: 9. Germline CDR1 LGHDT, CDR2 YNNKEL (reference sequence). This CDR3 has 14 amino acids.

This rearrangement joins TRBV7-9 to TRBJ2-2; D is perhaps TRBD2 (5 bases). V was shortened by 1 base and J by 6 bases, with 9 bases between the two germline ends. Germline V gene sequence: CDR1 SEHNR, CDR2 FQNEAQ (reference sequence). The CDR3 runs to 14 residues. This CDR3 is CASSLEGRAGELFF. For the CDR3, the DNA is TGTGCCAGCAGCTTAGAAGGGCGGGCCGGGGAGCTGTTTTTT.